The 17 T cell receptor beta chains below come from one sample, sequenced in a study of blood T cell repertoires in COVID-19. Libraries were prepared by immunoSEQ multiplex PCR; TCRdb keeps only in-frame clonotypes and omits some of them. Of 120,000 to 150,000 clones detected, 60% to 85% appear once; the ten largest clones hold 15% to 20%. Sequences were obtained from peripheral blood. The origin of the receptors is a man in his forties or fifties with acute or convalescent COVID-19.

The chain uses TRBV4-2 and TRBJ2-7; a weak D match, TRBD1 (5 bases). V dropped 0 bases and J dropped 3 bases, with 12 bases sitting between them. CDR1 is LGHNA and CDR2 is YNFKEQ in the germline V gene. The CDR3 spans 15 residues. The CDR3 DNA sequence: TGTGCCAGCAGCCAAGATTTGGTGACAGACTACGAGCAGTACTTC. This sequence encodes CASSQDLVTDYEQYF.

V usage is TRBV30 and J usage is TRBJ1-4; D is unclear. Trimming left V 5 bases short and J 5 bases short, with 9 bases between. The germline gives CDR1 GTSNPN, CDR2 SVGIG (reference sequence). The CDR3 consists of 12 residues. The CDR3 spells CAWARQNEKLFF. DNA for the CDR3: TGTGCCTGGGCCAGGCAGAATGAAAAACTGTTTTTT.

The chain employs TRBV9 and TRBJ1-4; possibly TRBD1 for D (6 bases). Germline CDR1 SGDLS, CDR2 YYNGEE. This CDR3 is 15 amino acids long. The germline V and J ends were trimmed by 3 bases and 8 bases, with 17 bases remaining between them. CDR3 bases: TGTGCCAGCAGCGAGGGGACAAGGGGCTTGGAAAAACTGTTTTTT. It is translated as CASSEGTRGLEKLFF. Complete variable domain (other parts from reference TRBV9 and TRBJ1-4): DSGVTQTPKHLITATGQRVTLRCSPRSGDLSVYWYQQSLDQGLQFLIQYYNGEERAKGNILERFSAQQFPDLHSELNLSSLELGDSALYFCASSEGTRGLEKLFFGSGTQLSVL.

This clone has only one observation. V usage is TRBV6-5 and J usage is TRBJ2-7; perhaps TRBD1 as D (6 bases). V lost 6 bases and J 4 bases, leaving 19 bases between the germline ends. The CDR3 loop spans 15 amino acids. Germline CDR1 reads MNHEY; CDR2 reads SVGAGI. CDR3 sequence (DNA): TGTGCCAGCAGAAAGGAGACAGGTCAGCGGTACGAGCAGTACGTC. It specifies CASRKETGQRYEQYV.

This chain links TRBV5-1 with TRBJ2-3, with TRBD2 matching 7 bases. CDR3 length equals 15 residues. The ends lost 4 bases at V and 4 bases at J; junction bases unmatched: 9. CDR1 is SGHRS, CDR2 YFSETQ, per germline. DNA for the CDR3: TGCGCCAGCAGCAAGGGGTCGGGGAGGGCAGATACGCAGTATTTT. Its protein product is CASSKGSGRADTQYF.

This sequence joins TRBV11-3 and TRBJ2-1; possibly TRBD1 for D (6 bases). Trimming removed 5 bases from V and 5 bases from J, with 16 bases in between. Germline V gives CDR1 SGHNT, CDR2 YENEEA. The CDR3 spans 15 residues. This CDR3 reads CASSPIGGTNNEQFF. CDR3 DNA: TGTGCCAGCAGCCCCATAGGGGGAACCAACAATGAGCAGTTCTTC.

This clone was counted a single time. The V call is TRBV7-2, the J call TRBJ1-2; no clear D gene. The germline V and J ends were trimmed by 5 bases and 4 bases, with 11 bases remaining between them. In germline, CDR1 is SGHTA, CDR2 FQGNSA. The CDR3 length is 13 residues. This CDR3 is CASSLPVSYGYTF. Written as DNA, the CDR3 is TGTGCCAGCAGCCTCCCCGTGAGCTATGGCTACACCTTC.

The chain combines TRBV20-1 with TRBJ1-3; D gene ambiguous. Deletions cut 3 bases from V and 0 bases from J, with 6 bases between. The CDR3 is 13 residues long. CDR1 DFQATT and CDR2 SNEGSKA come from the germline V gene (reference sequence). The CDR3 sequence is CSASSDSGNTIYF. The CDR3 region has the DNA TGCAGTGCTAGTAGCGACTCTGGAAACACCATATATTTT.

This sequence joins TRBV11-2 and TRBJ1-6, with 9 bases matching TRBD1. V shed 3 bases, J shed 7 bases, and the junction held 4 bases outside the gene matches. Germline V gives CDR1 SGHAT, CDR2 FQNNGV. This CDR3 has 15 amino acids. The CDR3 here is CASSFGQGTNSPLHF. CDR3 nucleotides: TGTGCCAGCAGCTTCGGACAGGGGACGAATTCACCCCTCCACTTT.

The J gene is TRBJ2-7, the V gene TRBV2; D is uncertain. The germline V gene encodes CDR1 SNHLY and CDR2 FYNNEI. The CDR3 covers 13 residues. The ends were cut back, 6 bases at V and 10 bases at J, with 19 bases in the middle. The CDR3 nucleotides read TGTGCCAGCAGGGCCGGATATCTGTCAGGCCAGTACTTC. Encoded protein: CASRAGYLSGQYF.

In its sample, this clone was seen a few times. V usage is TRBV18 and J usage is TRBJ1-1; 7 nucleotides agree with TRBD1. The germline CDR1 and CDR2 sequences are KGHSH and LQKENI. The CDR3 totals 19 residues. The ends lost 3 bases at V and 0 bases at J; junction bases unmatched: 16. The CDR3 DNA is TGTGCCAGCTCACCGGGACAGACATCGGACCCGCGCTTGAACACTGAAGCTTTCTTT. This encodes CASSPGQTSDPRLNTEAFF.

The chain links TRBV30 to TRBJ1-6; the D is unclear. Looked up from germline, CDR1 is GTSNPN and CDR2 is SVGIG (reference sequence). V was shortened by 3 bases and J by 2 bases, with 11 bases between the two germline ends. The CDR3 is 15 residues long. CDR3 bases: TGTGCCTGGAGCGCGGGAGGGACCTATAATTCACCCCTCCACTTT. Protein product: CAWSAGGTYNSPLHF.

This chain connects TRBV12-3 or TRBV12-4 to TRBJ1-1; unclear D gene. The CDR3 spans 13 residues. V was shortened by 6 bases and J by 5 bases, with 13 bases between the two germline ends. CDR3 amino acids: CASRGSGFTEAFF. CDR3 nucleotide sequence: TGTGCCAGCAGGGGGTCGGGATTTACTGAAGCTTTCTTT.

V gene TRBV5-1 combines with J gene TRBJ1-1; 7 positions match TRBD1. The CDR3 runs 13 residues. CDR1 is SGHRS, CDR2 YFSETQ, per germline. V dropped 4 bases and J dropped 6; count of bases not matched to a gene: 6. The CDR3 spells CASSLTGTPEAFF. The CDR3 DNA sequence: TGCGCCAGCAGCCTGACAGGGACCCCTGAAGCTTTCTTT.

The CDR3 sequence is CASSVEVWSEQFF. The DNA of the CDR3 is TGTGCCAGCAGCGTAGAGGTTTGGAGTGAGCAGTTCTTC. The chain is built from TRBV9 and TRBJ2-1; D remains unclear. This CDR3 spans 13 amino acids. Between the trimmed V and J ends, which lost 0 bases and 9 bases, there was a span of 10 bases. Per the germline V gene, CDR1 is SGDLS and CDR2 is YYNGEE.

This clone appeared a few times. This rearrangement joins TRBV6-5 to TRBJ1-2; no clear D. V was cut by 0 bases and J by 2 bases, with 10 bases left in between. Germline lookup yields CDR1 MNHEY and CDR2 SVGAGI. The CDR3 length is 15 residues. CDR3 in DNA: TGTGCCAGCAGTTACTCGGAGACCATGAACTATGGCTACACCTTC. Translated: CASSYSETMNYGYTF.

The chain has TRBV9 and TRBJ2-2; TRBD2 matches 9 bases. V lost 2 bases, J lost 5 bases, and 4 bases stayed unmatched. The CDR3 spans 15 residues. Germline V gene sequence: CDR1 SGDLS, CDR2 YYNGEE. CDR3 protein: CASSVGTSRTGELFF. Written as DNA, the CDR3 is TGTGCCAGCAGCGTCGGGACTAGCCGGACCGGGGAGCTGTTTTTT. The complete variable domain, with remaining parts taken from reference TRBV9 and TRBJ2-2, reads DSGVTQTPKHLITATGQRVTLRCSPRSGDLSVYWYQQSLDQGLQFLIQYYNGEERAKGNILERFSAQQFPDLHSELNLSSLELGDSALYFCASSVGTSRTGELFFGEGSRLTVL.